A single sample is the source of the 28 T cell receptor beta chains below, sequenced in a study of PD-1 blockade in mismatch repair-deficient tumors. Clones were read by immunoSEQ multiplex PCR, and TCRdb kept only the in-frame ones, dropping some. The sample comprises more than 90,000 clones, 70% to 80% of which are singletons, and 4% to 6% rests with the top ten. The starting material was peripheral blood, obtained approximately 14 months after starting pembrolizumab. The receptor source for this set is an adult with mismatch repair-deficient cancer.

V usage is TRBV5-1 and J usage is TRBJ2-7; D possibly matches TRBD1 or TRBD2 (5 bases each). V dropped 2 bases and J dropped 5 bases, with 14 bases sitting between them. The CDR3 contains 14 residues. Per germline, CDR1 SGHRS and CDR2 YFSETQ. CDR3 sequence: CASSFAGTTDEQYF. CDR3 nucleotides: TGCGCCAGCAGCTTCGCCGGGACCACAGACGAGCAGTACTTC. Combining the CDR3 with reference TRBV5-1 and TRBJ2-7 gives the whole variable domain KAGVTQTPRYLIKTRGQQVTLSCSPISGHRSVSWYQQTPGQGLQFLFEYFSETQRNKGNFPGRFSGRQFSNSRSEMNVSTLELGDSALYLCASSFAGTTDEQYFGPGTRLTVT.

The rearrangement links TRBV7-2 to TRBJ2-7; TRBD1 or TRBD2 may be the D gene (5 bases each). Germline V gene data show CDR1 as SGHTA and CDR2 as FQGNSA. The CDR3 length is 14 residues. V lost 1 base, J lost 0 bases, and 7 bases lay in between. The CDR3 reads CASSLVGGSYEQYF. The CDR3 bases are TGTGCCAGCAGCTTAGTTGGGGGCTCCTACGAGCAGTACTTC.

The V gene is TRBV5-1, the J gene TRBJ1-2; D might be TRBD1 (6 bases). This CDR3 spans 13 amino acids. Germline V lookup: CDR1 SGHRS, CDR2 YFSETQ. V was cut by 7 bases and J by 4 bases, with 14 bases left in between. The CDR3 sequence is CASGTGLGYGYTF. The CDR3 nucleotides are TGCGCCAGCGGAACAGGGTTGGGCTATGGCTACACCTTC.

This clone has a single count. The chain uses TRBV29-1 and TRBJ2-5, with TRBD2 as a possible D gene (6 bases). The CDR3 spans 12 residues. Germline lookup yields CDR1 SQVTM and CDR2 ANQGSEA. Deletions cut 7 bases from V and 5 bases from J, with 14 bases between. CDR3 nucleotide sequence: TGCAGCGCCACAGGAGGAGGGGAGACCCAGTACTTC. Translated, it gives CSATGGGETQYF.

This clone was counted a single time. The J gene is TRBJ2-1, the V gene TRBV30, with D unclear. Trimming took off 2 bases at V and 3 bases at J, with 11 bases between the two ends. Germline V gene sequence: CDR1 GTSNPN, CDR2 SVGIG (reference sequence). There are 14 residues in the CDR3. CDR3 in DNA: TGTGCCTGGAGTTCGACACCAGACTACAATGAGCAGTTCTTC. The encoded protein is CAWSSTPDYNEQFF.

The V call is TRBV11-2, the J call TRBJ2-5; D may match TRBD1 or TRBD2 (6 bases each). The CDR3 has 17 amino acids. Germline V gene sequence: CDR1 SGHAT, CDR2 FQNNGV. Trimming pared 5 bases from V and 6 bases from J, leaving 25 bases between. The CDR3 DNA sequence: TGTGCCAGCAGCCCAATCAAAGGACAAATAGGGGGGCAGACCCAGTACTTC. Encoded protein: CASSPIKGQIGGQTQYF. The variable domain in full, completed from reference TRBV11-2 and TRBJ2-5, reads EAGVAQSPRYKIIEKRQSVAFWCNPISGHATLYWYQQILGQGPKLLIQFQNNGVVDDSQLPKDRFSAERLKGVDSTLKIQPAKLEDSAVYLCASSPIKGQIGGQTQYFGPGTRLLVL.

Written as DNA, the CDR3 is TGTGCCAGCAGCTTCGGGAGGTACAATGAGCAGTTCTTC. Translating it yields CASSFGRYNEQFF. The chain uses TRBV9 and TRBJ2-1; 7 bases align to TRBD2. Trimming cost V 4 bases and J 4 bases; bases outside gene matches: 2. CDR1 and CDR2 from the germline V gene are SGDLS and YYNGEE. CDR3 size: 13 residues.

The chain combines TRBV30 with TRBJ2-2, with D uncertain. V was trimmed by 2 bases and J by 1 base, leaving 5 bases between them. Germline CDR1 reads GTSNPN; CDR2 reads SVGIG (reference sequence). This CDR3 has 13 amino acids. The CDR3 DNA is TGTGCCTGGAGTTTTCAGAACACCGGGGAGCTGTTTTTT. Amino acids: CAWSFQNTGELFF.

The genes are TRBV5-4 and TRBJ2-1; the D gene is possibly TRBD2 (5 bases). CDR1 is SGHNT and CDR2 is YYREEE in the germline V gene (reference sequence). The ends were cut back, 4 bases at V and 0 bases at J, with 17 bases in the middle. CDR3 length: 17 amino acids. The CDR3 DNA is TGTGCCAGCAGCCCGCCTCTCGGACTCAGCTCCTACAATGAGCAGTTCTTC. Translation gives CASSPPLGLSSYNEQFF.

The chain couples TRBV9 to TRBJ1-2; no reliable D call. Germline V CDR1 and CDR2: SGDLS, YYNGEE. Trimming shortened V by 4 bases and J by 0 bases, and 19 bases separated the two germline ends. This CDR3 is built from 17 residues. The CDR3 DNA reads as TGTGCCAGCAGCATTGGCGAAGGGAGTTTAGCTAACTATGGCTACACCTTC. This sequence encodes CASSIGEGSLANYGYTF. Full variable domain (missing parts from reference TRBV9 and TRBJ1-2): DSGVTQTPKHLITATGQRVTLRCSPRSGDLSVYWYQQSLDQGLQFLIQYYNGEERAKGNILERFSAQQFPDLHSELNLSSLELGDSALYFCASSIGEGSLANYGYTFGSGTRLTVV.

The chain recombines TRBV4-1 with TRBJ2-1, with 10 bases that match TRBD2. The CDR3 covers 16 residues. Trimming removed 0 bases from V and 6 bases from J; junction bases left unmatched: 5. Germline V lookup: CDR1 MGHRA, CDR2 YSYEKL. DNA of the CDR3: TGCGCCAGCAGCCAAGATTCCGCTAGCGGGAGCAATGAGCAGTTCTTC. Translating gives CASSQDSASGSNEQFF.

This chain uses TRBV25-1 with TRBJ1-2; D remains ambiguous. The CDR3 consists of 13 residues. CDR1 MGHDK and CDR2 SYGVNS come from the germline V gene. Trimming stripped 4 bases from V and 2 bases from J, with 8 bases between. Here the CDR3 reads CASSVGGNYGYTF. The CDR3 DNA is TGTGCCAGCAGTGTAGGCGGAAACTATGGCTACACCTTC.

This chain uses TRBV10-3 with TRBJ1-2; 9 bases align to TRBD1. With 6 bases clipped from V and 10 bases from J, the junction kept 6 bases outside the gene matches. The length of the CDR3 is 12 residues. Germline V gives CDR1 ENHRY, CDR2 SYGVKD. The CDR3 DNA reads as TGTGCCATCAGCTCCCGGGACAGGGCCTACACCTTC. Amino acid sequence: CAISSRDRAYTF.

The chain has TRBV14 and TRBJ2-3; TRBD1 is a possible D gene (5 bases). With 1 base removed from V and 0 bases from J, the gap between germline ends came to 17 bases. The CDR3 has 18 amino acids. Germline V lookup: CDR1 SGHDN, CDR2 FVKESK. In DNA, the CDR3 is TGTGCCAGCAGCCAAGGAATAGGGATGGCAGGGAGCACAGATACGCAGTATTTT. This translates into CASSQGIGMAGSTDTQYF.

V gene TRBV29-1 combines with J gene TRBJ2-6; D not resolved. Germline V CDR1 and CDR2: SQVTM, ANQGSEA. V lost 4 bases to trimming and J lost 0 bases, with 7 bases between them. This CDR3 has 14 amino acids. This chain's CDR3 is CSVGGPSGANVLTF. CDR3 DNA: TGCAGCGTTGGTGGACCCTCTGGGGCCAACGTCCTGACTTTC.

The chain uses TRBV5-6 and TRBJ1-1; D gene uncertain. Germline loops: CDR1 SGHDT, CDR2 YYEEEE. V was pared by 0 bases and J by 5 bases, with 8 bases between. This CDR3 is built from 13 residues. The CDR3: CASSLAGSTEAFF. The DNA of the CDR3 is TGTGCCAGCAGCTTGGCGGGGAGTACTGAAGCTTTCTTT. The whole variable domain, remainder taken from reference TRBV5-6 and TRBJ1-1, is DAGVTQSPTHLIKTRGQQVTLRCSPKSGHDTVSWYQQALGQGPQFIFQYYEEEERQRGNFPDRFSGHQFPNYSSELNVNALLLGDSALYLCASSLAGSTEAFFGQGTRLTVV.

V usage is TRBV11-3 and J usage is TRBJ2-1; D unclear. The V gene's germline CDR1 is SGHNT and CDR2 YENEEA. V was cut by 2 bases and J by 0 bases, with 8 bases left in between. The CDR3 is made up of 15 amino acids. In DNA, the CDR3 is TGTGCCAGCAGCTTACAGTCCAACTCCTACAATGAGCAGTTCTTC. This translates into CASSLQSNSYNEQFF.

The CDR3: CASSGSQAGQPQHF. In DNA, the CDR3 is TGTGCCAGCAGTGGAAGCCAGGCGGGCCAGCCCCAGCATTTT. V usage is TRBV6-1 and J usage is TRBJ1-5, with D unclear. Per germline, CDR1 MNHNS and CDR2 SASEGT. This CDR3 has 14 residues. Trimming left V 4 bases short and J 7 bases short, with 14 bases between.

This rearrangement joins TRBV15 to TRBJ1-5; the D gene is possibly TRBD1 (6 bases). CDR3 length: 16 residues. CDR1 and CDR2 from the germline V gene are LNHNV and YYDKDF (reference sequence). Trimming took off 1 base at V and 6 bases at J, with 16 bases between the two ends. CDR3 nucleotides: TGTGCCACCAGCAGAGGCCCGGGGGGGGCTGTTCAGCCCCAGCATTTT. Its protein product is CATSRGPGGAVQPQHF.

The CDR3 region has the DNA TGCGCCAGCAGCCAAGTTGTGACTAGGAGGGCAGATACGCAGTATTTT. It encodes CASSQVVTRRADTQYF. V and J are TRBV4-1 and TRBJ2-3, with D tentatively TRBD2 (6 bases). Trimming pared 1 base from V and 4 bases from J, leaving 15 bases between. The CDR3 runs 16 residues. Looked up from germline, CDR1 is MGHRA and CDR2 is YSYEKL.

The chain combines TRBV19 with TRBJ1-5; D is unclear. This CDR3 comprises 15 residues. Germline V lookup: CDR1 LNHDA, CDR2 SQIVND (reference sequence). Trimming removed 3 bases at V and 2 bases at J, with 11 bases between. DNA of the CDR3: TGTGCCAGTAGTATGAACCCTTGGGGCAATCAGCCCCAGCATTTT. Protein: CASSMNPWGNQPQHF.

The V and J genes are TRBV5-1 and TRBJ2-1, with TRBD2 matching over 10 bases. This CDR3 spans 16 amino acids. The junction had 6 bases not matched to a gene; V was cut back by 0 bases and J by 6 bases. From germline, CDR1 is SGHRS and CDR2 YFSETQ. DNA of the CDR3: TGCGCCAGCAGCTTGGCGGTACTAGCGGGATCCAATGAGCAGTTCTTC. This gives the protein CASSLAVLAGSNEQFF. Full variable domain (outside the CDR3, taken from reference TRBV5-1 and TRBJ2-1): KAGVTQTPRYLIKTRGQQVTLSCSPISGHRSVSWYQQTPGQGLQFLFEYFSETQRNKGNFPGRFSGRQFSNSRSEMNVSTLELGDSALYLCASSLAVLAGSNEQFFGPGTRLTVL.

A few counts support this clone. The chain links TRBV18 to TRBJ2-2, with TRBD1 matching over 8 bases. The CDR3 covers 14 residues. V shed 7 bases and J 0 bases; nucleotides not matched to a gene: 1. Germline CDR1 and CDR2: KGHSH and LQKENI. The CDR3 DNA follows: TGTGCCAGCTGGACAGGGACGAACACCGGGGAGCTGTTTTTT. This codes for CASWTGTNTGELFF. Variable domain in full (rest from reference TRBV18 and TRBJ2-2): NAGVMQNPRHLVRRRGQEARLRCSPMKGHSHVYWYRQLPEEGLKFMVYLQKENIIDESGMPKERFSAEFPKEGPSILRIQQVVRGDSAAYFCASWTGTNTGELFFGEGSRLTVL.

The V call is TRBV5-6, the J call TRBJ2-1, with D unclear. The CDR3 runs to 16 residues. From germline, CDR1 is SGHDT and CDR2 YYEEEE. V gave up 0 bases and J gave up 0 bases, with 10 bases separating them. In DNA form, the CDR3 reads TGTGCCAGCAGCTTGGATGCGGTGAGCTCCTACAATGAGCAGTTCTTC. It is translated as CASSLDAVSSYNEQFF.

V and J are TRBV13 and TRBJ1-3; 7 nucleotides match TRBD1. CDR3 size: 16 residues. Germline assignment: CDR1 PRHDT and CDR2 FYEKMQ (reference sequence). V lost 2 bases, J lost 6 bases, and 10 bases stayed unmatched. The DNA for the CDR3 is TGTGCCAGCAGCTTATCCCCGACAGGGAGTGAAAACACCATATATTTT. This codes for CASSLSPTGSENTIYF. The full variable domain, rest sourced from reference TRBV13 and TRBJ1-3, is AAGVIQSPRHLIKEKRETATLKCYPIPRHDTVYWYQQGPGQDPQFLISFYEKMQSDKGSIPDRFSAQQFSDYHSELNMSSLELGDSALYFCASSLSPTGSENTIYFGEGSWLTVV.

This clone has just a few counts. The chain joins TRBV29-1 to TRBJ1-1; no firm D call. The V end was cut by 5 bases, the J end by 2 bases, with 12 bases between. The CDR3 runs 13 residues. Germline CDR1 SQVTM, CDR2 ANQGSEA. CDR3 sequence: CSVSGLDNTEAFF. In DNA, the CDR3 is TGCAGCGTTTCGGGATTGGACAACACTGAAGCTTTCTTT. The variable domain in full, with the rest retrieved from reference TRBV29-1 and TRBJ1-1, is SAVISQKPSRDICQRGTSLTIQCQVDSQVTMMFWYRQQPGQSLTLIATANQGSEATYESGFVIDKFPISRPNLTFSTLTVSNMSPEDSSIYLCSVSGLDNTEAFFGQGTRLTVV.

This clone came up a few times. CDR3 bases: TGTGCCTGGAGTGTATCCACTCAGGGGATCTATGGCTACACCTTC. Amino acid sequence: CAWSVSTQGIYGYTF. This chain uses TRBV30 with TRBJ1-2; tentative D call: TRBD1 (6 bases). V was clipped by 0 bases and J by 4 bases, with 15 bases between them. The CDR3 has 15 residues. Germline loops: CDR1 GTSNPN, CDR2 SVGIG (reference sequence).

This chain connects TRBV4-2 to TRBJ2-3; TRBD2 matches at 13 bases. The V gene end was trimmed by 1 base and the J gene end by 5 bases; junction bases not matched to a gene: 3. Germline V gives CDR1 LGHNA, CDR2 YNFKEQ. The CDR3 consists of 16 residues. CDR3 amino acids: CASSQVGTSGKDTQYF. CDR3 DNA sequence: TGTGCCAGCAGCCAAGTCGGGACTAGCGGGAAAGATACGCAGTATTTT.